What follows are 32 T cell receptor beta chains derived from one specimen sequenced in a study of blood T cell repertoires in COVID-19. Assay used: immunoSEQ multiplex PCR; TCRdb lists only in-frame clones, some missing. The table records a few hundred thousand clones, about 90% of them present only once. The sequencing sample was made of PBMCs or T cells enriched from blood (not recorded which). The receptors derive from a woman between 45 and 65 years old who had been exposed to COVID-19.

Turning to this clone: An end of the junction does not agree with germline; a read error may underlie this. This chain's CDR3 is CASSPKQGNAEAFF. In DNA form, the CDR3 reads TGTGCCAGCAGCCCCAAACAGGGGAACGCTGAAGCTTTCTTT. The chain is built from TRBV3-1 (or the pseudogene TRBV3-2) and TRBJ1-1; TRBD1 agrees at 7 bases. The CDR3 is made up of 14 amino acids. The V gene's germline CDR1 is LGHDT and CDR2 YNNKEL (reference sequence).

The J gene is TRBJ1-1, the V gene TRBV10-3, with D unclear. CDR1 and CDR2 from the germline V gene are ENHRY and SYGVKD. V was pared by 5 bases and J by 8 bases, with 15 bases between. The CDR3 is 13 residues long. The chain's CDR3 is CAISYTTEREAFF. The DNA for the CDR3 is TGTGCCATCAGTTATACGACGGAGAGGGAAGCTTTCTTT.

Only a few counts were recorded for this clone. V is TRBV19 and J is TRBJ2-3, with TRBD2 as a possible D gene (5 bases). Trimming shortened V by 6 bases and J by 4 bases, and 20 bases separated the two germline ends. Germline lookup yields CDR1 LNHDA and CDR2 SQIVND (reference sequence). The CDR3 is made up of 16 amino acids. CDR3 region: CASRPTRAYFPDTQYF. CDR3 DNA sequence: TGTGCCAGTAGACCTACGCGGGCTTATTTCCCAGATACGCAGTATTTT.

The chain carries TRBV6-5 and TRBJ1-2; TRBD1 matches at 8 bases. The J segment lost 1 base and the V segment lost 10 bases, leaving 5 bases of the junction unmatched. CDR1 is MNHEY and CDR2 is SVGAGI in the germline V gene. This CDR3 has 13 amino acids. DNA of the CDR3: TGTGCCAAGTCGGACAGGGTTAACTATGGCTACACCTTC. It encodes CAKSDRVNYGYTF.

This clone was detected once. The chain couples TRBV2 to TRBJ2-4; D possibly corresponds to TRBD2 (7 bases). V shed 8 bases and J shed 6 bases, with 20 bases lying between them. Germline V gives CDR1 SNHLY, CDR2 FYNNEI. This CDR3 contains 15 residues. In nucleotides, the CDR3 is TGTGCCAGCTCAGGACTAGGGGGGACCCGAAACATTCAGTACTTC. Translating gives CASSGLGGTRNIQYF.

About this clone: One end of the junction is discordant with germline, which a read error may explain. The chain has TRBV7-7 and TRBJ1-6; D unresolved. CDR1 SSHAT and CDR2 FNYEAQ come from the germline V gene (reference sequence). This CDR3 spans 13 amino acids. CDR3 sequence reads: CASSLTRNSPLHF. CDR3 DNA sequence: TGTGCTAGCAGCTTAACCAGAAATTCACCCCTCCACTTT. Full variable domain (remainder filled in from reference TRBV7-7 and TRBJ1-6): GAGVSQSPRYKVTKRGQDVTLRCDPISSHATLYWYQQALGQGPEFLTYFNYEAQPDKSGLPSDRFSAERPEGSISTLTIQRTEQRDSAMYRCASSLTRNSPLHFGNGTRLTVT.

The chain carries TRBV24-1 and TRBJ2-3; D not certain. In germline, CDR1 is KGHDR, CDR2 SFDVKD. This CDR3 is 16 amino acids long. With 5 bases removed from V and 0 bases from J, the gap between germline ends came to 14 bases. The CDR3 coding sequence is TGTGCCACCAGTGGAGCCAATACCAAGAGCACAGATACGCAGTATTTT. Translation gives CATSGANTKSTDTQYF.

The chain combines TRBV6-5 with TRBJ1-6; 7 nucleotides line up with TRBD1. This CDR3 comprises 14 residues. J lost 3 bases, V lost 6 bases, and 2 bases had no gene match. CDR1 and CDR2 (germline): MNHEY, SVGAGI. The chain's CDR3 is CASSRDSYNSPLHF. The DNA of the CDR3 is TGTGCCAGCAGCCGGGACAGCTATAATTCACCCCTCCACTTT.

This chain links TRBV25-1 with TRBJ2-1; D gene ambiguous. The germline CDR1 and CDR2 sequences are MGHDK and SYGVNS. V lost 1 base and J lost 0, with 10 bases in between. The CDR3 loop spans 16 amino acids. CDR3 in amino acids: CASSESWRGSYNEQFF. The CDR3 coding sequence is TGTGCCAGCAGTGAATCTTGGAGAGGCTCCTACAATGAGCAGTTCTTC.

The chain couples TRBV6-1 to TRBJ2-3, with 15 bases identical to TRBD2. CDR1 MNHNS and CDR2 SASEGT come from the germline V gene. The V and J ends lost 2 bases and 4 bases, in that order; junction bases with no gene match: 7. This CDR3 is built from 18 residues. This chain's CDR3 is CASSEWTSGGAGADTQYF. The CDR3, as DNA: TGTGCCAGCAGTGAATGGACTAGCGGGGGGGCCGGGGCAGATACGCAGTATTTT.

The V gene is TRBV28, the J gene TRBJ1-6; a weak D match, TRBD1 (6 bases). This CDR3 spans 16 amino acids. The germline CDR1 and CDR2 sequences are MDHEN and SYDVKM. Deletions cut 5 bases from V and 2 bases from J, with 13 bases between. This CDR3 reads CASSLGTHTYNSPLHF. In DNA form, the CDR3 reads TGTGCCAGCAGTCTCGGGACACATACCTATAATTCACCCCTCCACTTT.

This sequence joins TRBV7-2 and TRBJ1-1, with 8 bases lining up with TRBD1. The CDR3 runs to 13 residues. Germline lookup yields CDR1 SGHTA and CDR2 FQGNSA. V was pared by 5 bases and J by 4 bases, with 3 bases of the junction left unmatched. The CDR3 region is CASSAGGGTEAFF. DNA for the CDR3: TGTGCCAGCAGCGCAGGGGGCGGCACTGAAGCTTTCTTT.

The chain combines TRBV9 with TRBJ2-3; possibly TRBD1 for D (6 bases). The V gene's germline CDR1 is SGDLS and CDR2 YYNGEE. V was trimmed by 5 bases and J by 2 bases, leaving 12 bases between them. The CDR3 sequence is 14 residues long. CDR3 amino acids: CASSRQDNTDTQYF. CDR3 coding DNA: TGTGCCAGCAGTAGACAGGATAACACAGATACGCAGTATTTT.

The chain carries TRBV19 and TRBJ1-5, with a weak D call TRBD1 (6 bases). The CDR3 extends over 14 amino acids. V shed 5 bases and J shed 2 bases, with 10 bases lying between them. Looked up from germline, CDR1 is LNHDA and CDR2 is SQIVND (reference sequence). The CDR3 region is CASSPPGGNQPQHF. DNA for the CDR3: TGTGCCAGTAGTCCTCCAGGGGGCAATCAGCCCCAGCATTTT.

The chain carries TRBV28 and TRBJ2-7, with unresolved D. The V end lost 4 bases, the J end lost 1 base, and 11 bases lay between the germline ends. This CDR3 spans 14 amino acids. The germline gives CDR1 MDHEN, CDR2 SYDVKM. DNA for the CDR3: TGTGCCAGCAGTTCTCCCAGGTTTTCCTACGAGCAGTACTTC. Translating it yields CASSSPRFSYEQYF.

CDR3: CASSQDKDRAYGYTF. The DNA of the CDR3 is TGTGCCAGCAGCCAAGATAAAGACAGGGCCTATGGCTACACCTTC. The chain is built from TRBV4-2 and TRBJ1-2; 7 positions match TRBD1. Trimming at V came to 0 bases and at J to 4 bases, leaving 5 bases not matched to a gene. Germline V gene sequence: CDR1 LGHNA, CDR2 YNFKEQ. The CDR3 has 15 amino acids.

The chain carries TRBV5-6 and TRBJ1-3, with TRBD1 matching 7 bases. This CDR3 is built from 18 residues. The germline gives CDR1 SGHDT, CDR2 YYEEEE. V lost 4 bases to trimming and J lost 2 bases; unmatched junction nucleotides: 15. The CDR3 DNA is TGTGCCAGCAGCCATGGCCTCCAGACAGGGAACACTGGAAACACCATATATTTT. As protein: CASSHGLQTGNTGNTIYF. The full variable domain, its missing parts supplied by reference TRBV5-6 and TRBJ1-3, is DAGVTQSPTHLIKTRGQQVTLRCSPKSGHDTVSWYQQALGQGPQFIFQYYEEEERQRGNFPDRFSGHQFPNYSSELNVNALLLGDSALYLCASSHGLQTGNTGNTIYFGEGSWLTVV.

This CDR3 is CASSLGRASGGETQYF. The CDR3 region has the DNA TGTGCCAGCAGCTTAGGACGGGCTAGCGGGGGGGAGACCCAGTACTTC. This chain connects TRBV7-2 to TRBJ2-5; TRBD2 agrees at 11 bases. The CDR3 has 16 residues. Per germline, CDR1 SGHTA and CDR2 FQGNSA. V lost 1 base, J lost 5 bases, and 6 bases stayed unmatched.

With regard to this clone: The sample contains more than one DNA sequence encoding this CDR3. CDR3 residues: CASSSGSQETQYF. DNA for the CDR3: TGCGCCAGCAGTAGCGGGAGTCAAGAGACCCAGTACTTC. The gene calls are TRBV5-1 and TRBJ2-5; 9 positions agree with TRBD2. The germline V gene encodes CDR1 SGHRS and CDR2 YFSETQ. The CDR3 spans 13 residues. Trimming at V came to 5 bases and at J to 2 bases, leaving 1 base not matched to a gene.

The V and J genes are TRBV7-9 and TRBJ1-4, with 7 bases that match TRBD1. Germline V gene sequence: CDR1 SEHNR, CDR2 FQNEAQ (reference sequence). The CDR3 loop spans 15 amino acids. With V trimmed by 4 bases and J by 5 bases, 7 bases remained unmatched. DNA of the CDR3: TGTGCCAGCAGCTCCCCAGGGGGTCGCAATGAAAAACTGTTTTTT. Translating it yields CASSSPGGRNEKLFF.

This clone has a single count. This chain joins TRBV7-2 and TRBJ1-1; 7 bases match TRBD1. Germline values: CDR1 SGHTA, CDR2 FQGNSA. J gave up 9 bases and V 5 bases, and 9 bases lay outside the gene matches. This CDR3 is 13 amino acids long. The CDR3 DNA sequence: TGTGCCAGCAGCGCAGGGACAGTTAACAAAGCTTTCTTT. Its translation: CASSAGTVNKAFF.

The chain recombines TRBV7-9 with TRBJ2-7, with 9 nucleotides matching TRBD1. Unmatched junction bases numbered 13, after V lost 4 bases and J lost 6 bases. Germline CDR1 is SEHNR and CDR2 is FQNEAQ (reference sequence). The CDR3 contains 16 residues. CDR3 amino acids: CASSSITGTGKVEQYF. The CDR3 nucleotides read TGTGCCAGCAGCTCAATTACCGGGACAGGGAAAGTCGAGCAGTACTTC.

This CDR3 reads CASSLEYTGGSEQYF. The CDR3 nucleotides read TGTGCCAGCAGCTTAGAGTATACGGGGGGTTCGGAGCAGTACTTC. This rearrangement joins TRBV7-9 to TRBJ2-7, with 7 bases fitting TRBD2. Germline V gene lookup returns CDR1 SEHNR and CDR2 FQNEAQ (reference sequence). This CDR3 has 15 amino acids. Trimming at V came to 1 base and at J to 7 bases, leaving 10 bases not matched to a gene.

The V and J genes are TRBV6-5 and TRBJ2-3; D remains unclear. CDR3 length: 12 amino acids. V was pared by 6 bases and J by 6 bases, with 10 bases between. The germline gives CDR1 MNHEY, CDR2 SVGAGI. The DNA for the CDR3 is TGTGCCAGCAGCCTATCCCGGGATACGCAGTATTTT. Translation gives CASSLSRDTQYF.

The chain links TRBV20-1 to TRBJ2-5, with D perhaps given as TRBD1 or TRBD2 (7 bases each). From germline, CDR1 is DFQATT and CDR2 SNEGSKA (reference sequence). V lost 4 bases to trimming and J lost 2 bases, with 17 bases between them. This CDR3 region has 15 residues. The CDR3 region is CSANDRARGQETQYF. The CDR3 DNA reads TGCAGTGCTAATGACAGGGCGCGGGGGCAAGAGACCCAGTACTTC.

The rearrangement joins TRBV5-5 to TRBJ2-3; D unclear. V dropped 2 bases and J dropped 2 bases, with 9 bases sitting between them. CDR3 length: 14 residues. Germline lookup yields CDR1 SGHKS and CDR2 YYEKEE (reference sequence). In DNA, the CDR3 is TGTGCCAGCAGCTTCTGGGCTGACACAGATACGCAGTATTTT. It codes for CASSFWADTDTQYF. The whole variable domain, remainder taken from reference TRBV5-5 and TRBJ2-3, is DAGVTQSPTHLIKTRGQQVTLRCSPISGHKSVSWYQQVLGQGPQFIFQYYEKEERGRGNFPDRFSARQFPNYSSELNVNALLLGDSALYLCASSFWADTDTQYFGPGTRLTVL.

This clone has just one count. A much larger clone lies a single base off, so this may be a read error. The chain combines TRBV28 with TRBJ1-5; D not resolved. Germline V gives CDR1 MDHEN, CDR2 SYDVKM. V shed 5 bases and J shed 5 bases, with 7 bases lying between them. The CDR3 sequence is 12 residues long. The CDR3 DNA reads TGTGCCAGCAGTATCCGGGATCAGCCCCAGCATTTT. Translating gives CASSIRDQPQHF.

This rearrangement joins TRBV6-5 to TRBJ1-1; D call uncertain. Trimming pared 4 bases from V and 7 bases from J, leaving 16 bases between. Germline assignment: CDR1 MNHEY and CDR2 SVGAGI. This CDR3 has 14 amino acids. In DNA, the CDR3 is TGTGCCAGCAGTTCTCCAGCATGGGGAGGTGAAGCTTTCTTT. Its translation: CASSSPAWGGEAFF.

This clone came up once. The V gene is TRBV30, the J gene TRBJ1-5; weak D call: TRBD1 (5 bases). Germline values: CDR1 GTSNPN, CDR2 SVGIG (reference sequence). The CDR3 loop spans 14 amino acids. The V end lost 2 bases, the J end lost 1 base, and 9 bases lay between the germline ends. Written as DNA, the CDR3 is TGTGCCTGGAGTCTACAGGCCAGCAATCAGCCCCAGCATTTT. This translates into CAWSLQASNQPQHF.

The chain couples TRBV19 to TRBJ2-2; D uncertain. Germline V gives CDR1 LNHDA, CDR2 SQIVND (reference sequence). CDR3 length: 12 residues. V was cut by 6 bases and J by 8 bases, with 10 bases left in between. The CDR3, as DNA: TGTGCCAGTAGACAAAGAAGTGGGGAGCTGTTTTTT. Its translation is CASRQRSGELFF.

In DNA form, the CDR3 reads TGTGCCAGCAGTTTTAGTTTACTCTACGAGCAGTACTTC. Translated: CASSFSLLYEQYF. J is TRBJ2-7 and V is TRBV28; D unclear. The length of the CDR3 is 13 residues. Germline CDR1 reads MDHEN; CDR2 reads SYDVKM. V lost 3 bases, J lost 3 bases, and 9 bases lay in between.

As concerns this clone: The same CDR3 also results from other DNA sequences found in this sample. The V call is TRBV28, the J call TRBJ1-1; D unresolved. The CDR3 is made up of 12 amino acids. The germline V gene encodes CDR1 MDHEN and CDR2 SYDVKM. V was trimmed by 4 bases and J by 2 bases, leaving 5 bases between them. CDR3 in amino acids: CASSSSNTEAFF. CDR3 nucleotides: TGTGCCAGCAGTTCTAGTAACACTGAAGCTTTCTTT.